The 18 T cell receptor beta chains listed next were all sequenced from one sample in a study of early T cells in non-severe SARS-CoV-2 infection. TCRdb re-derived calls from the 5' RACE reads in MiXCR, one entry per CDR3 protein. The table lists roughly 110,000 distinct CDR3 sequences, over 8.5% of them singletons. Sequencing used whole blood. These receptors were collected from an adult who was a healthcare worker with PCR-confirmed SARS-CoV-2 infection or an uninfected control (not recorded which).

This clonotype was counted many times. The J gene is TRBJ2-6, the V gene TRBV6-5, with D unresolved. Deletions cut 7 bases from V and 2 bases from J, with 6 bases between. The length of the CDR3 is 13 residues. CDR1 is MNHEY, CDR2 SVGAGI, per germline. CDR3 sequence: CASIGAGANVLTF. In DNA form, the CDR3 reads TGTGCCAGCATCGGCGCTGGGGCCAACGTCCTGACTTTC.

The CDR3 DNA sequence: TGCGCCAGCAGTCTGGTAGCGGGGGTCCTTTACTTGAACAATGAGCAGTTCTTC. Amino acids: CASSLVAGVLYLNNEQFF. V usage is TRBV23-1 and J usage is TRBJ2-1, with 9 bases matching TRBD2. TRBV23-1 is an ORF for which the function is uncertain. J lost 5 bases, V lost 4 bases, and 15 bases had no gene match. The CDR3 extends over 18 amino acids.

This clonotype came up many times. This chain links TRBV10-2 with TRBJ2-2, with D perhaps TRBD2 (5 bases). This CDR3 has 14 residues. The ends were cut back, 5 bases at V and 7 bases at J, with 14 bases in the middle. CDR1 and CDR2 (germline): WSHSY, SAAADI. The CDR3, as DNA: TGCGCCAGCAGTCCCGAGGGTCCAATCGGGGAGCTGTTTTTT. Amino acid sequence: CASSPEGPIGELFF.

This clonotype was seen more than once but under ten times. The chain links TRBV4-1 to TRBJ1-2, with D tentatively TRBD1 (5 bases). The ends were cut back, 0 bases at V and 4 bases at J, with 12 bases in the middle. Germline V gene data show CDR1 as MGHRA and CDR2 as YSYEKL. This CDR3 has 15 amino acids. Here the CDR3 DNA reads TGCGCCAGCAGCCAAGACGTAAGGGACTCCTATGGCTACACCTTC. Encoded protein: CASSQDVRDSYGYTF.

The V call is TRBV7-9, the J call TRBJ2-3; D uncertain. V was cut by 5 bases and J by 2 bases, with 5 bases left in between. The CDR3 spans 12 residues. CDR1 and CDR2 from the germline V gene are SEHNR and FQNEAQ (reference sequence). The CDR3 here is CASSSSTDTQYF. The CDR3 bases are TGTGCCAGCAGCAGTTCCACAGATACGCAGTATTTT.

This clonotype was seen only a few times. The J gene is TRBJ1-1, the V gene TRBV12-3 or TRBV12-4; no definite D call. The CDR3 has 16 amino acids. Trimming took 6 bases from V and 3 from J, leaving 20 bases between them. CDR3 sequence: CASRPWLGLGDTEAFF. The CDR3 nucleotides are TGTGCCAGCAGGCCTTGGCTGGGTCTCGGGGACACTGAAGCTTTCTTT.

The rearrangement uses TRBV20-1 and TRBJ2-3; 8 bases line up with TRBD2. Per the germline V gene, CDR1 is DFQATT and CDR2 is SNEGSKA (reference sequence). V gave up 8 bases and J gave up 2 bases; unmatched junction bases: 3. The CDR3 spans 12 residues. CDR3 DNA: TGCAGTTTAGCGGGGAACACAGATACGCAGTATTTT. It codes for CSLAGNTDTQYF.

This clonotype was detected many times. This chain links TRBV27 with TRBJ2-1; 14 bases fit TRBD2. Germline-derived CDR1 and CDR2 are MNHEY and SMNVEV (reference sequence). The CDR3 is 13 residues long. Trimming removed 10 bases from V and 8 bases from J; junction bases left unmatched: 4. The CDR3 DNA reads TGTGCCACCGGGACTAGCGGGAGTCATGAGCAGTTCTTC. Translation gives CATGTSGSHEQFF.

The rearrangement uses TRBV12-3 or TRBV12-4 and TRBJ2-3, with D tentatively TRBD2 (5 bases). The V end was cut by 6 bases, the J end by 5 bases, with 15 bases between. The CDR3 sequence is 14 residues long. The CDR3 sequence: CASSPSGNRDTQYF. In nucleotides, the CDR3 is TGTGCCAGCAGCCCCAGCGGAAACCGAGATACGCAGTATTTT.

The V and J genes are TRBV20-1 and TRBJ2-2; the match to TRBD2 covers 14 bases. With 6 bases clipped from V and 3 bases from J, the junction kept 9 bases outside the gene matches. The CDR3 has 17 amino acids. Per the germline V gene, CDR1 is DFQATT and CDR2 is SNEGSKA (reference sequence). The CDR3 bases are TGCAGTGCGGAAACCGGGACTAGCGGGAGAGACACCGGGGAGCTGTTTTTT. Residues: CSAETGTSGRDTGELFF.

The chain is built from TRBV2 and TRBJ2-5; D might be TRBD1 or TRBD2, each matching 5 bases. Trimming took off 5 bases at V and 6 bases at J, with 10 bases between the two ends. Germline CDR1 and CDR2: SNHLY and FYNNEI. This CDR3 region has 12 residues. This CDR3 is CASSLGTQTQYF. CDR3 bases: TGTGCCAGCAGTTTAGGGACCCAGACCCAGTACTTC.

Comments on this clonotype: A read error may produce the germline difference seen at one junction end. The chain employs TRBV28 and TRBJ2-1; 8 nucleotides agree with TRBD1. CDR1 is MDHEN and CDR2 is SYDVKM in the germline V gene. The CDR3 totals 11 residues. The CDR3 here is CASSPRDRLHF. The CDR3 bases are TGTGCCAGCAGTCCCCGGGACAGGCTCCACTTC.

This clonotype was picked up a small number of times. The rearrangement links TRBV4-3 to TRBJ2-1; no clear D gene. Trimming took off 0 bases at V and 3 bases at J, with 9 bases between the two ends. CDR1 and CDR2 (germline): LGHNA, YSLEER. The CDR3 is made up of 15 amino acids. The CDR3, as DNA: TGCGCCAGCAGCCAAGATCTAGGAGACTACAATGAGCAGTTCTTC. Protein: CASSQDLGDYNEQFF.

The chain has TRBV5-1 and TRBJ1-4, with TRBD1 identical over 8 bases. Unmatched junction bases numbered 5, after V lost 0 bases and J lost 7 bases. The CDR3 is 15 amino acids. In germline, CDR1 is SGHRS, CDR2 YFSETQ. CDR3 in amino acids: CASSLAGTGAEKLFF. As DNA, the CDR3 is TGCGCCAGCAGCTTGGCCGGGACAGGAGCTGAAAAACTGTTTTTT.

This chain uses TRBV12-3 or TRBV12-4 with TRBJ1-5, with a possible D match to TRBD1 (5 bases). The CDR3 consists of 14 residues. The V gene lost 6 bases and the J gene lost 4 bases, with 13 bases spanning the gap. The CDR3 coding sequence is TGTGCCAGCAGCCCCGGACATCCGAATCAGCCCCAGCATTTT. Translating it yields CASSPGHPNQPQHF.

The rearrangement links TRBV11-2 to TRBJ2-7; D is possibly TRBD2 (5 bases). From germline, CDR1 is SGHAT and CDR2 FQNNGV. V lost 2 bases and J lost 3, with 14 bases in between. The CDR3 covers 15 residues. The CDR3 DNA follows: TGTGCCAGCAGCTTATACCCCGACGGGGACTACGAGCAGTACTTC. It is translated as CASSLYPDGDYEQYF.

This clonotype was recorded a few times. The rearrangement links TRBV20-1 to TRBJ2-7, with TRBD2 as a possible D gene (6 bases). V dropped 3 bases and J dropped 5 bases, with 14 bases sitting between them. The CDR3 contains 13 residues. Germline V gene data show CDR1 as DFQATT and CDR2 as SNEGSKA (reference sequence). CDR3 amino acids: CSASRAGRNEQYF. In nucleotides, the CDR3 is TGCAGTGCTAGCCGAGCGGGTAGGAACGAGCAGTACTTC.

By proportion, this clonotype is medium-sized. The chain has TRBV6-5 and TRBJ1-1; the D gene is possibly TRBD1 (5 bases). The V end lost 6 bases, the J end lost 2 bases, and 13 bases lay between the germline ends. Germline CDR1 and CDR2: MNHEY and SVGAGI. This CDR3 is built from 14 residues. The CDR3 DNA reads as TGTGCCAGCAGGCAGACGACAGCCAACACTGAAGCTTTCTTT. As protein: CASRQTTANTEAFF.